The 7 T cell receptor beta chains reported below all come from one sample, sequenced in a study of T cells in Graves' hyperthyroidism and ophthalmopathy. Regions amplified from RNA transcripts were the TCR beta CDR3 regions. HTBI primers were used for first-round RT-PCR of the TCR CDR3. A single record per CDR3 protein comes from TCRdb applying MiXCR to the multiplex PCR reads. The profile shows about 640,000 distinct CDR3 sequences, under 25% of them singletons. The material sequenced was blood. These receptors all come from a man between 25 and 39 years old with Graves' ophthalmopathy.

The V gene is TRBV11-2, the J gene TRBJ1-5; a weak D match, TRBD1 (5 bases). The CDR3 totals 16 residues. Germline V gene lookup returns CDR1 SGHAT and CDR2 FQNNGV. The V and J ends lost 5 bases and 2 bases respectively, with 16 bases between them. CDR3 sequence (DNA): TGTGCCAGCAGCCAAGATCTCCCCAGGGGCAATCAGCCCCAGCATTTT. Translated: CASSQDLPRGNQPQHF.

The CDR3 loop reads CASSERGSGINTGELFF. The CDR3 nucleotides read TGTGCCAGCAGCGAAAGGGGATCCGGGATTAACACCGGGGAGCTGTTTTTT. The V and J genes are TRBV7-2 and TRBJ2-2; D is tentatively TRBD1 or TRBD2 (5 bases each). Trimming left V 5 bases short and J 2 bases short, with 18 bases between. Germline-derived CDR1 and CDR2 are SGHTA and FQGNSA. CDR3 size: 17 residues.

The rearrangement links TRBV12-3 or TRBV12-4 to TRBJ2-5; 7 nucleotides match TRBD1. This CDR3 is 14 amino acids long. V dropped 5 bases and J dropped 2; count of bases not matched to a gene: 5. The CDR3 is CASSTGTVQETQYF. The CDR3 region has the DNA TGTGCCAGCAGTACAGGGACAGTACAAGAGACCCAGTACTTC.

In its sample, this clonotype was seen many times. DNA for the CDR3: TGTGCCAGCAGTCCAGGACTAGCGGGAGGTGGCACAGATACGCAGTATTTT. Its translation: CASSPGLAGGGTDTQYF. This chain joins TRBV28 and TRBJ2-3, with 14 positions matching TRBD2. CDR1 is MDHEN and CDR2 is SYDVKM in the germline V gene. The CDR3 length is 17 residues. V gave up 5 bases and J gave up 1 base; unmatched junction bases: 5.

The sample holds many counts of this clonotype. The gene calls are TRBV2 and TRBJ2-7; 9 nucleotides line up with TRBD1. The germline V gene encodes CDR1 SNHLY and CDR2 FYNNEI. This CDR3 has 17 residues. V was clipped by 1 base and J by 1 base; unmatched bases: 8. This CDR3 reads CASSEGLPGQGSYEQYF. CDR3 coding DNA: TGTGCCAGCAGTGAAGGCCTGCCGGGACAGGGATCCTACGAGCAGTACTTC.

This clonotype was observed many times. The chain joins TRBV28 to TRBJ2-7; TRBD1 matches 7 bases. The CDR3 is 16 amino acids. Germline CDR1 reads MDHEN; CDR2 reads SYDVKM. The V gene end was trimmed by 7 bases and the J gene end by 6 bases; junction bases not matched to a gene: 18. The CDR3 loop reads CASNQQGNRVLVEQYF. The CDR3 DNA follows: TGTGCCAGCAACCAACAGGGGAATAGGGTTCTGGTCGAGCAGTACTTC.

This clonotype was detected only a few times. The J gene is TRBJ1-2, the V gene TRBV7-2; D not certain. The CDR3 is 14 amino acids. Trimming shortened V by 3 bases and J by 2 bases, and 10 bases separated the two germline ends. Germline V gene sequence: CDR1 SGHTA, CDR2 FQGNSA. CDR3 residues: CASSLLGINYGYTF. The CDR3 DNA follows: TGTGCCAGCAGCTTGTTGGGGATAAACTATGGCTACACCTTC.